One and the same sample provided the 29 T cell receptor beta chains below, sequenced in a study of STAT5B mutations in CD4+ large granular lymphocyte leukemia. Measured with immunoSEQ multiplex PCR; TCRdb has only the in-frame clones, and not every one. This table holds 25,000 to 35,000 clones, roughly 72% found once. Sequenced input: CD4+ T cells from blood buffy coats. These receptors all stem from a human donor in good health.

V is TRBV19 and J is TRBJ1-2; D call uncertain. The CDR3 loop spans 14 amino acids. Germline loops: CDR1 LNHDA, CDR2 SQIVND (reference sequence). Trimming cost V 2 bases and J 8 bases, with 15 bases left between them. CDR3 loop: CASSIPGIMDGYTF. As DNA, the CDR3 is TGTGCCAGTAGTATACCGGGGATTATGGACGGCTACACCTTC.

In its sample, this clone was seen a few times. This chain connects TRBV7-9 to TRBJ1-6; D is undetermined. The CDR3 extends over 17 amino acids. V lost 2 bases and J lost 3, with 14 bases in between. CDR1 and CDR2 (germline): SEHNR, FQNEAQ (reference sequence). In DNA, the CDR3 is TGTGCCAGCAGCTTAAGCTGGAATGGGCGCTATAATTCACCCCTCCACTTT. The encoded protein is CASSLSWNGRYNSPLHF.

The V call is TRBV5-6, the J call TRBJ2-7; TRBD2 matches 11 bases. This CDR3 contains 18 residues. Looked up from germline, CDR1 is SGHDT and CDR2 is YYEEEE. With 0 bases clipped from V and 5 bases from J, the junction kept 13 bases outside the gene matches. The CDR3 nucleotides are TGTGCCAGCAGCTTGGCCCGTCTAGCGGGAGGTAGTGGGCACGAGCAGTACTTC. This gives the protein CASSLARLAGGSGHEQYF.

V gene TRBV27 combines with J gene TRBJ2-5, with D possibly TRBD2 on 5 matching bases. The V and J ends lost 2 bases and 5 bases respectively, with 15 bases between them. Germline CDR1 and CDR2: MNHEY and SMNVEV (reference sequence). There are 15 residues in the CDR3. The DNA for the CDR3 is TGTGCCAGCAGTTTACAGCCCGGACTGTGGGAGACCCAGTACTTC. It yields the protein CASSLQPGLWETQYF.

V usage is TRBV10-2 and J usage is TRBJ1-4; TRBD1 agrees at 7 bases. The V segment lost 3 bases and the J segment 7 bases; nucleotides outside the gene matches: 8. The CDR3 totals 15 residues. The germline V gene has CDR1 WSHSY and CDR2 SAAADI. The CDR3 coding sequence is TGCGCCAGCAGTGATCATGACAGGGTGGTTGAAAAACTGTTTTTT. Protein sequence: CASSDHDRVVEKLFF.

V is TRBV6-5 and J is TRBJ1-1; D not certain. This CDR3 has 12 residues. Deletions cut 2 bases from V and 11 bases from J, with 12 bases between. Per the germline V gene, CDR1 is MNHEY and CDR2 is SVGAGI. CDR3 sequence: CASSYEGIWAFF. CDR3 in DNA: TGTGCCAGCAGTTACGAAGGGATTTGGGCTTTCTTT.

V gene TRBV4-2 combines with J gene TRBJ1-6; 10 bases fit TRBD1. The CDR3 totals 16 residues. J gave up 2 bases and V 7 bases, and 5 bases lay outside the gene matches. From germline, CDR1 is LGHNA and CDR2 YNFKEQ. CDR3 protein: CASTVGTGAYNSPLHF. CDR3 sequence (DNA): TGTGCCAGCACCGTCGGGACAGGGGCCTATAATTCACCCCTCCACTTT.

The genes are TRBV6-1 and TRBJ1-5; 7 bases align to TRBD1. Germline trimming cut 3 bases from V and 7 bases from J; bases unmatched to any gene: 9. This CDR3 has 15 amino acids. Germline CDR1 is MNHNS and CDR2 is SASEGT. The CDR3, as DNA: TGTGCCAGCAGTGAGGAACAGGGGCTCAACCAGCCCCAGCATTTT. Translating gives CASSEEQGLNQPQHF.

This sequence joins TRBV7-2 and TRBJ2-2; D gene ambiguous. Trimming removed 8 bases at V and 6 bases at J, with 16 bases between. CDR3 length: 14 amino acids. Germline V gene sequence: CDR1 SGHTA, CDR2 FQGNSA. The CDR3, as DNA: TGTGCCAGCGGGATGGCGGTTGAGTCCGGGGAGCTGTTTTTT. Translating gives CASGMAVESGELFF.

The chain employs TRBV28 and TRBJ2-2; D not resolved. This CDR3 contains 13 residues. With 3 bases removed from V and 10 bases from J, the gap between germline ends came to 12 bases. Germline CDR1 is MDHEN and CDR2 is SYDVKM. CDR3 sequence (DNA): TGTGCCAGCAGTTTCTTTGGCCGCTCGGAGCTGTTTTTT. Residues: CASSFFGRSELFF.

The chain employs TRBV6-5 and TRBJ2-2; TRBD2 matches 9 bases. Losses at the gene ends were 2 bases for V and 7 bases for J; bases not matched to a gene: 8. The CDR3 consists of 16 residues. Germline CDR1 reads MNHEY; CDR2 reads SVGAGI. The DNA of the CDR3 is TGTGCCAGCAGTTACGTGCCGGGACTAGCAGGCGGGGAGCTGTTTTTT. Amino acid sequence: CASSYVPGLAGGELFF.

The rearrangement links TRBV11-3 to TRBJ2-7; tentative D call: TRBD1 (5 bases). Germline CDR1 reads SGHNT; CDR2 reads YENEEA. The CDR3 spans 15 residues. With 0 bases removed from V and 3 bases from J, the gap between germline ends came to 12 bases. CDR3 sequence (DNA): TGTGCCAGCAGCTTAGATTCAGGGTTTGACTACGAGCAGTACTTC. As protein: CASSLDSGFDYEQYF.

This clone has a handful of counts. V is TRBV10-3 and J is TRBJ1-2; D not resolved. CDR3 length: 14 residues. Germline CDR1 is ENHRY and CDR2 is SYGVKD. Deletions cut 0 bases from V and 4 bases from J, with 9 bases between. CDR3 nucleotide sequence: TGTGCCATCAGTGAGTCTGGGGAATTCTATGGCTACACCTTC. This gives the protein CAISESGEFYGYTF.

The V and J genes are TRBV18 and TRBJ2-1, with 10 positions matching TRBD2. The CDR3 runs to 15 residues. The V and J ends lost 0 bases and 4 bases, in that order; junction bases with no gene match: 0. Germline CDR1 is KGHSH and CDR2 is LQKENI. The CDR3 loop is CASSPPSGGYNEQFF. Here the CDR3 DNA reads TGTGCCAGCTCACCACCTAGCGGGGGGTACAATGAGCAGTTCTTC.

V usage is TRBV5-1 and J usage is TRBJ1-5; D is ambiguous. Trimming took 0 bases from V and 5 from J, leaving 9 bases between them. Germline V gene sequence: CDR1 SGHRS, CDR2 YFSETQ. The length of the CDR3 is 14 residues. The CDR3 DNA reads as TGCGCCAGCAGCTTGGACTCGCGGGATCAGCCCCAGCATTTT. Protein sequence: CASSLDSRDQPQHF. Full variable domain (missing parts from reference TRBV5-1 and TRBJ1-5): KAGVTQTPRYLIKTRGQQVTLSCSPISGHRSVSWYQQTPGQGLQFLFEYFSETQRNKGNFPGRFSGRQFSNSRSEMNVSTLELGDSALYLCASSLDSRDQPQHFGDGTRLSIL.

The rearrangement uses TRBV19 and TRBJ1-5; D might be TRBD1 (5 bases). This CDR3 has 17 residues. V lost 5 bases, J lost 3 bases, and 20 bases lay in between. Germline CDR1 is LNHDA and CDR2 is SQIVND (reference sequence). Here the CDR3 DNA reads TGTGCCAGTAGTGTATTTATTACAGGAACCTTCAATCAGCCCCAGCATTTT. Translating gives CASSVFITGTFNQPQHF.

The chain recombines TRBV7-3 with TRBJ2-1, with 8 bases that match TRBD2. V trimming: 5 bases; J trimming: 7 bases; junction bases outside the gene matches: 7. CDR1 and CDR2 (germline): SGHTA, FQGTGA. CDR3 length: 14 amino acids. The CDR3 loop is CASSPGTRPNEQFF. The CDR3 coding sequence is TGTGCCAGCAGCCCCGGGACTAGACCTAATGAGCAGTTCTTC.

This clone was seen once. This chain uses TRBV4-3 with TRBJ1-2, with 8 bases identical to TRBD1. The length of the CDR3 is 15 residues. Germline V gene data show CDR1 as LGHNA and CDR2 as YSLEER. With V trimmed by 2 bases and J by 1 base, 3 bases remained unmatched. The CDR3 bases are TGCGCCAGCAGCCAACACAGGGGGAATAACTATGGCTACACCTTC. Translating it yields CASSQHRGNNYGYTF.

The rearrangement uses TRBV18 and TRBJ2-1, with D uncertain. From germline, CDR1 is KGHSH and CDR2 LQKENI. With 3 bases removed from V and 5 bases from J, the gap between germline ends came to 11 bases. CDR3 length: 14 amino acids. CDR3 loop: CASSPSPRNNEQFF. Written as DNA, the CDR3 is TGTGCCAGCTCACCCTCGCCGAGGAACAATGAGCAGTTCTTC.

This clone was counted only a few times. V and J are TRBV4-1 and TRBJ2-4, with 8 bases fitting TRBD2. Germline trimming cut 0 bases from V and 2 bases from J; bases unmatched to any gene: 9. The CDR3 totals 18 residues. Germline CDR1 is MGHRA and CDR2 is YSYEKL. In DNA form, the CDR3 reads TGCGCCAGCAGCCAAGATCACGGGGGGGGAGGGTCCAAAAACATTCAGTACTTC. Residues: CASSQDHGGGGSKNIQYF.

The CDR3 loop is CASTEDKGAGETQYF. DNA for the CDR3: TGTGCCAGCACCGAGGATAAGGGGGCCGGTGAGACCCAGTACTTC. This chain joins TRBV6-1 and TRBJ2-5, with TRBD1 matching 7 bases. This CDR3 has 15 residues. V lost 7 bases to trimming and J lost 5 bases; unmatched junction nucleotides: 13. Germline values: CDR1 MNHNS, CDR2 SASEGT.

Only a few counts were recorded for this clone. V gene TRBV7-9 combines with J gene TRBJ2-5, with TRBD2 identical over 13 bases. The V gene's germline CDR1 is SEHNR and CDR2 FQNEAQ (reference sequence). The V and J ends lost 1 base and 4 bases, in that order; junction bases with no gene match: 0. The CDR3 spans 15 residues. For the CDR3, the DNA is TGTGCCAGCAGCTTAGGGACTAGCGGGGGAGAGACCCAGTACTTC. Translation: CASSLGTSGGETQYF.

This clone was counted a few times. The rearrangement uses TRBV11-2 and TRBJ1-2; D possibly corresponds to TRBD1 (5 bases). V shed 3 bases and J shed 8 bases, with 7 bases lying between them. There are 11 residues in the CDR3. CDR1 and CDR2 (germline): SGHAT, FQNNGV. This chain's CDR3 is CASSFRDGYTF. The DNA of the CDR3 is TGTGCCAGCAGCTTTCGGGACGGCTACACCTTC.

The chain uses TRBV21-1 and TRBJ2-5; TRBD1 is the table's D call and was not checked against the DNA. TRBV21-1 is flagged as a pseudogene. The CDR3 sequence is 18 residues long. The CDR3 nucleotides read TGTGCCAGCAGCAAGAACAGGGAGAGGGGAGAGTACCAAGAGACCCAGTACTTC. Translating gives CASSKNRERGEYQETQYF.

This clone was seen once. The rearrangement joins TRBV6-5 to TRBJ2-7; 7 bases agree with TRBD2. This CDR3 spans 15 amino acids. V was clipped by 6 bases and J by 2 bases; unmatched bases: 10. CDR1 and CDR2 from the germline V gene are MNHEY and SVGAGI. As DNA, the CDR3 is TGTGCCAGCAGCCGTGACGGGAGGAGTACCTACGAGCAGTACTTC. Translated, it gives CASSRDGRSTYEQYF.

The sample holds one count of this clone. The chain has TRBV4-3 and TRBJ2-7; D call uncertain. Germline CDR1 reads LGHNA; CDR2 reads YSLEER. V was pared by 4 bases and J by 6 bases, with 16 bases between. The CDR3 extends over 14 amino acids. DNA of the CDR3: TGCGCCAGCAGCCCAGGCAAGGGCGGAATCGAGCAGTACTTC. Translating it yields CASSPGKGGIEQYF.

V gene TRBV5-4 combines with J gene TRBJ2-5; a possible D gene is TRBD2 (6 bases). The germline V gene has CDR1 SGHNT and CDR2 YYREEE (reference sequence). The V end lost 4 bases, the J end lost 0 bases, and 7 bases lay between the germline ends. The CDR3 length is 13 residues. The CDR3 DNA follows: TGTGCCAGCAGCCGGGAGAACCAAGAGACCCAGTACTTC. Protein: CASSRENQETQYF.

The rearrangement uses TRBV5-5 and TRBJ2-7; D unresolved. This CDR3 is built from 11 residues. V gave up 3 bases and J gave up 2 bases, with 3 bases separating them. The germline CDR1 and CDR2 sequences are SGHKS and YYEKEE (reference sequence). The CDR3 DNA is TGTGCCAGCAGCTCTACCTACGAGCAGTACTTC. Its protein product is CASSSTYEQYF.

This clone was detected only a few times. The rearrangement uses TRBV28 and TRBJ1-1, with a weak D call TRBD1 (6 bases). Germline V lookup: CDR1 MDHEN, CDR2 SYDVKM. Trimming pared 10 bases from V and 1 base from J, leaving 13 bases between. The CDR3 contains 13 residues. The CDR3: CAITGLRNTEAFF. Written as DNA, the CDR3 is TGTGCCATTACAGGGTTGAGGAACACTGAAGCTTTCTTT.